The 25 T cell receptor beta chains given below trace back to one sample, sequenced in a study of blood T cell repertoires in COVID-19. Method: immunoSEQ multiplex PCR; TCRdb's copy keeps in-frame clones and lacks some. The sample has about 120,000 clones, around 91% seen once. The sequencing input was peripheral blood. Receptors originate from a man aged 70-80 years with active or convalescent COVID-19.

The chain employs TRBV28 and TRBJ1-3; no clear D gene. CDR3 length: 14 amino acids. The V end lost 8 bases, the J end lost 0 bases, and 11 bases lay between the germline ends. Germline CDR1 is MDHEN and CDR2 is SYDVKM. The CDR3 here is CASGLPHSGNTIYF. In nucleotides, the CDR3 is TGTGCCAGCGGGCTCCCCCACTCTGGAAACACCATATATTTT.

J is TRBJ1-5 and V is TRBV6-6; 8 nucleotides line up with TRBD1. Germline V CDR1 and CDR2: MNHNY, SVGAGI (reference sequence). This CDR3 contains 15 residues. The V segment lost 6 bases and the J segment 4 bases; nucleotides outside the gene matches: 8. Written as DNA, the CDR3 is TGTGCCAGCAGGGACAGGGACCGGGGAAATCAGCCCCAGCATTTT. Encoded protein: CASRDRDRGNQPQHF.

V gene TRBV28 combines with J gene TRBJ2-7, with TRBD2 identical over 8 bases. There are 14 residues in the CDR3. V lost 2 bases, J lost 4 bases, and 4 bases stayed unmatched. Germline loops: CDR1 MDHEN, CDR2 SYDVKM. The chain's CDR3 is CASSLPSGSYEQYF. CDR3 coding DNA: TGTGCCAGCAGTTTACCCAGCGGGAGTTACGAGCAGTACTTC.

CDR3 nucleotides: TGTGCCAGCACCAGGGCACTGGATTCTTACGAGCAGTACTTC. Translation: CASTRALDSYEQYF. V usage is TRBV6-5 and J usage is TRBJ2-7, with D tentatively TRBD1 (5 bases). V lost 7 bases, J lost 4 bases, and 17 bases lay in between. The CDR3 covers 14 residues. Germline V lookup: CDR1 MNHEY, CDR2 SVGAGI.

The table lists this clone with a count of one. The chain carries TRBV29-1 and TRBJ1-2; unclear D gene. CDR1 SQVTM and CDR2 ANQGSEA come from the germline V gene. The V and J ends lost 2 bases and 7 bases respectively, with 14 bases between them. This CDR3 region has 13 residues. CDR3 amino acids: CSVESRNGGGYTF. DNA for the CDR3: TGCAGCGTTGAATCTAGGAACGGAGGTGGCTACACCTTC. Using reference TRBV29-1 and TRBJ1-2 for the parts outside the CDR3, the full variable domain is SAVISQKPSRDICQRGTSLTIQCQVDSQVTMMFWYRQQPGQSLTLIATANQGSEATYESGFVIDKFPISRPNLTFSTLTVSNMSPEDSSIYLCSVESRNGGGYTFGSGTRLTVV.

This chain links TRBV4-1 with TRBJ2-1; D unresolved. The CDR3 length is 16 residues. V was shortened by 0 bases and J by 4 bases, with 13 bases between the two germline ends. Germline CDR1 is MGHRA and CDR2 is YSYEKL. For the CDR3, the DNA is TGCGCCAGCAGCCAAGAGACTTCCAGAAGTTACAATGAGCAGTTCTTC. Translated, it gives CASSQETSRSYNEQFF.

This chain links TRBV28 with TRBJ2-2, with TRBD1 identical over 8 bases. V dropped 4 bases and J dropped 0; count of bases not matched to a gene: 4. The CDR3 extends over 16 amino acids. Germline CDR1 is MDHEN and CDR2 is SYDVKM. CDR3 region: CASSYYRGANTGELFF. The DNA for the CDR3 is TGTGCCAGCAGTTATTACAGGGGGGCGAACACCGGGGAGCTGTTTTTT.

J is TRBJ2-3 and V is TRBV11-1; D remains ambiguous. Trimming removed 5 bases at V and 0 bases at J, with 3 bases between. This CDR3 region has 12 residues. Germline V gene sequence: CDR1 SGHAT, CDR2 FQDESV (reference sequence). Written as DNA, the CDR3 is TGTGCCAGCAGCCCTAGCACAGATACGCAGTATTTT. Protein sequence: CASSPSTDTQYF.

In nucleotides, the CDR3 is TGTGCCAGCAGTGAAGAAGGGACTAGCTTCGGGGAGCTGTTTTTT. Its protein is CASSEEGTSFGELFF. This chain connects TRBV2 to TRBJ2-2; TRBD2 matches 9 bases. Germline CDR1 reads SNHLY; CDR2 reads FYNNEI. V lost 1 base and J lost 7; bases outside the gene matches: 4. The CDR3 spans 15 residues.

This clone was seen a single time. V is TRBV7-2 and J is TRBJ2-3, with TRBD2 matching 7 bases. The length of the CDR3 is 12 residues. Germline V lookup: CDR1 SGHTA, CDR2 FQGNSA. V lost 4 bases and J lost 5; bases outside the gene matches: 0. This CDR3 is CASSWGGDTQYF. The CDR3 bases are TGTGCCAGCAGCTGGGGGGGAGATACGCAGTATTTT. The full variable domain, with the rest looked up from reference TRBV7-2 and TRBJ2-3, is GAGVSQSPSNKVTEKGKDVELRCDPISGHTALYWYRQSLGQGLEFLIYFQGNSAPDKSGLPSDRFSAERTGGSVSTLTIQRTQQEDSAVYLCASSWGGDTQYFGPGTRLTVL.

The CDR3 sequence: CASLRVFDSNQPQHF. CDR3 in DNA: TGCGCCAGCCTCAGGGTTTTTGATAGCAATCAGCCCCAGCATTTT. V usage is TRBV5-1 and J usage is TRBJ1-5; tentatively, D is TRBD1 (5 bases). There are 15 residues in the CDR3. Trimming removed 7 bases from V and 0 bases from J, with 14 bases in between. Germline values: CDR1 SGHRS, CDR2 YFSETQ.

The rearrangement joins TRBV16 to TRBJ1-2; TRBD1 is a possible D gene (6 bases). Germline values: CDR1 KGHSY, CDR2 FQNENV. The CDR3 sequence is 14 residues long. Trimming shortened V by 4 bases and J by 8 bases, and 17 bases separated the two germline ends. This CDR3 reads CASSLSTGSGGYTF. The DNA of the CDR3 is TGTGCCAGCAGCCTTTCGACAGGTTCGGGCGGCTACACCTTC.

In nucleotides, the CDR3 is TGCGCCAGCAGCGCGGACCTCGGGGGCTACAATGAGCAGTTCTTC. It yields the protein CASSADLGGYNEQFF. The J gene is TRBJ2-1, the V gene TRBV5-1, with D possibly matching TRBD2 (6 bases). Trimming stripped 4 bases from V and 3 bases from J, with 14 bases between. The CDR3 extends over 15 amino acids. Germline CDR1 SGHRS, CDR2 YFSETQ.

The CDR3 nucleotides read TGTGCCAGCAGCGTAACTAGCGGTCCCTACGAGCAGTACTTC. Protein product: CASSVTSGPYEQYF. This chain connects TRBV9 to TRBJ2-7, with 8 bases lining up with TRBD2. J gave up 2 bases and V 1 base, and 2 bases lay outside the gene matches. Germline-derived CDR1 and CDR2 are SGDLS and YYNGEE. The CDR3 consists of 14 residues.

This clone was detected only a few times. The chain links TRBV27 to TRBJ1-2; D might be TRBD1 (6 bases). The CDR3 has 14 amino acids. CDR1 is MNHEY and CDR2 is SMNVEV in the germline V gene (reference sequence). Between the trimmed V and J ends, which lost 7 bases and 4 bases, there was a span of 16 bases. The CDR3: CASKIGRGGYGYTF. The CDR3 nucleotides read TGTGCCAGCAAAATCGGCAGGGGTGGCTATGGCTACACCTTC.

DNA for the CDR3: TGTGCCAGCAGCTCCGACAGGGGGAATCAGCCCCAGCATTTT. It specifies CASSSDRGNQPQHF. The chain is built from TRBV5-6 and TRBJ1-5, with 9 nucleotides matching TRBD1. The CDR3 runs 14 residues. V shed 3 bases and J 4 bases; nucleotides not matched to a gene: 2. Germline V CDR1 and CDR2: SGHDT, YYEEEE.

The J gene is TRBJ2-2, the V gene TRBV4-1; TRBD1 agrees at 10 bases. Per germline, CDR1 MGHRA and CDR2 YSYEKL. The CDR3 has 16 residues. The junction had 6 bases not matched to a gene; V was cut back by 4 bases and J by 4 bases. The chain's CDR3 is CASSRRQGAFTGELFF. The DNA of the CDR3 is TGCGCCAGCAGCCGAAGACAGGGGGCTTTCACCGGGGAGCTGTTTTTT.

The rearrangement joins TRBV11-1 to TRBJ2-5, with 8 bases that match TRBD1. CDR3 length equals 16 residues. Germline CDR1 reads SGHAT; CDR2 reads FQDESV (reference sequence). Germline trimming cut 5 bases from V and 3 bases from J; bases unmatched to any gene: 11. In nucleotides, the CDR3 is TGTGCCAGCAGCCCGCTTGGGGCAGGGGGCGAAGAGACCCAGTACTTC. This codes for CASSPLGAGGEETQYF.

The rearrangement links TRBV28 to TRBJ1-4; D uncertain. The CDR3 length is 13 residues. The ends were cut back, 11 bases at V and 6 bases at J, with 16 bases in the middle. Germline lookup yields CDR1 MDHEN and CDR2 SYDVKM. CDR3: CALRAGVDEKLFF. CDR3 in DNA: TGTGCCCTTAGGGCCGGGGTAGATGAAAAACTGTTTTTT.

This clone came up once. V usage is TRBV7-9 and J usage is TRBJ2-5; 8 bases are a match to TRBD1. CDR3 length: 14 amino acids. V shed 7 bases, J shed 2 bases, and the junction held 6 bases outside the gene matches. Germline V lookup: CDR1 SEHNR, CDR2 FQNEAQ (reference sequence). The CDR3 nucleotides read TGTGCCAGCACCATCAGGGGGCGGCAAGAGACCCAGTACTTC. This translates into CASTIRGRQETQYF.

Notes on this clone: Other DNA variants within this sample encode the same CDR3. The rearrangement links TRBV24-1 to TRBJ2-5, with D unresolved. The V end was cut by 3 bases, the J end by 2 bases, with 9 bases between. The CDR3 has 14 amino acids. CDR1 is KGHDR, CDR2 SFDVKD, per germline. CDR3 in amino acids: CATSDPSGQETQYF. The CDR3 nucleotides read TGTGCCACCAGTGATCCATCAGGACAAGAGACCCAGTACTTC.

To note about this clone: A read error may be the cause here, since a much bigger clone is one base away. The genes are TRBV28 and TRBJ1-1; tentatively, D is TRBD1 (6 bases). V was cut by 5 bases and J by 1 base, with 8 bases left in between. The CDR3 has 13 amino acids. The germline V gene encodes CDR1 MDHEN and CDR2 SYDVKM. CDR3 amino acids: CASSPTGNTEAFF. Here the CDR3 DNA reads TGTGCCAGCAGTCCGACAGGGAACACTGAAGCTTTCTTT.

This chain joins TRBV18 and TRBJ1-1, with 9 bases matching TRBD1. The germline CDR1 and CDR2 sequences are KGHSH and LQKENI. The CDR3 loop spans 15 amino acids. The junction had 3 bases not matched to a gene; V was cut back by 2 bases and J by 2 bases. The CDR3 loop reads CASSPWTGENTEAFF. The CDR3 nucleotides read TGTGCCAGCTCACCATGGACAGGGGAAAACACTGAAGCTTTCTTT. The full variable domain, completed using reference TRBV18 and TRBJ1-1, is NAGVMQNPRHLVRRRGQEARLRCSPMKGHSHVYWYRQLPEEGLKFMVYLQKENIIDESGMPKERFSAEFPKEGPSILRIQQVVRGDSAAYFCASSPWTGENTEAFFGQGTRLTVV.

This chain uses TRBV7-8 with TRBJ2-1, with 13 bases aligning to TRBD2. The CDR3 is 17 residues long. CDR1 is SGHVS and CDR2 is FQNEAQ in the germline V gene. The V and J ends lost 4 bases and 6 bases, in that order; junction bases with no gene match: 9. The CDR3 loop reads CASSSRTSGSFSNEQFF. In nucleotides, the CDR3 is TGTGCCAGCAGCTCAAGGACTAGCGGGAGTTTTTCCAATGAGCAGTTCTTC.

The chain combines TRBV5-1 with TRBJ1-2; 7 bases are shared with TRBD1. Trimming removed 0 bases from V and 3 bases from J; junction bases left unmatched: 8. The germline V gene has CDR1 SGHRS and CDR2 YFSETQ. This CDR3 has 16 amino acids. The CDR3: CASSLGDRAGYYGYTF. The DNA for the CDR3 is TGCGCCAGCAGCTTGGGTGACAGGGCTGGATACTATGGCTACACCTTC.